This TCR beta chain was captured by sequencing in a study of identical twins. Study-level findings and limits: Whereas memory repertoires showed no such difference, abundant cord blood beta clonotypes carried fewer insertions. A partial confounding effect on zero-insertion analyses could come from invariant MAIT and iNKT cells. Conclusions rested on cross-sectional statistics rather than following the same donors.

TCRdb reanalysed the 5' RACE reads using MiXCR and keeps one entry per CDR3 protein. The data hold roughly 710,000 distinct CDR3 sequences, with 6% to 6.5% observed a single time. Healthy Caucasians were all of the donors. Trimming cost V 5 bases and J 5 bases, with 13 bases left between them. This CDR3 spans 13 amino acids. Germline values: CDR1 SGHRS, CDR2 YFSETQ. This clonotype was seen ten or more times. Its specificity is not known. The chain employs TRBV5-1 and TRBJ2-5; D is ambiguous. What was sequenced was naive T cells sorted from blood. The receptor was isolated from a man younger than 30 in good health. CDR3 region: CASSPHMRETQYF. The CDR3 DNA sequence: TGCGCCAGCAGTCCTCATATGCGGGAGACCCAGTACTTC. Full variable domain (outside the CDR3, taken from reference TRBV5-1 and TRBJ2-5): KAGVTQTPRYLIKTRGQQVTLSCSPISGHRSVSWYQQTPGQGLQFLFEYFSETQRNKGNFPGRFSGRQFSNSRSEMNVSTLELGDSALYLCASSPHMRETQYFGPGTRLLVL.